These T cell receptor beta chains were read from a single sample in a study of T cell repertoires in cytomegalovirus infection. Using its own MiXCR run on the reads, TCRdb lists one record per CDR3 protein. The sample gives roughly 800,000 distinct CDR3 sequences, 25% to 30% of which show up once; over 10% is in the top ten. For these receptors, no antigen is known. This material consisted of cultured CD8+ T cells from PBMCs, taken from culture after CMV antigen stimulation. These receptors originate from a human donor in good health (CMV status not recorded). Some clones in this sample may be carry-over from other donors' samples. CDR3s include the opening cysteine and the closing phenylalanine or tryptophan. D genes are given only for firm matches. Rows may omit the clone size; those that give it use once, few, many or a size class.

abundance: .; v_gene: TRBV4-3; d_gene: .; j_gene: TRBJ2-1; CDR3nt: TGCGCCAGCAGCCAAGACGGGGACACCCACAATGAGCAGTTCTTC; CDR3aa: CASSQDGDTHNEQFF
abundance: .; v_gene: TRBV15; d_gene: .; j_gene: TRBJ1-6; CDR3nt: TGTGCCACCAGCAGAACGCATACCTATAATTCACCCCTCCACTTT; CDR3aa: CATSRTHTYNSPLHF
abundance: few; v_gene: TRBV29-1; d_gene: .; j_gene: TRBJ2-4; CDR3nt: TGCAGCGTGAGGATTGACAGTAAAAACATTCAGTACTTC; CDR3aa: CSVRIDSKNIQYF
abundance: .; v_gene: TRBV5-1; d_gene: TRBD1; j_gene: TRBJ2-7; CDR3nt: TGCGCCAGCAGCCAGGGACAGTGGGACTACGAGCAGTACTTC; CDR3aa: CASSQGQWDYEQYF
abundance: many; v_gene: TRBV9; d_gene: .; j_gene: TRBJ1-4; CDR3nt: TGTGCCAGCAGCTTAGGGCAGTTCAATGAAAAACTGTTTTTT; CDR3aa: CASSLGQFNEKLFF
abundance: .; v_gene: TRBV10-3; d_gene: .; j_gene: TRBJ1-3; CDR3nt: TGTGCCATCCGACGTTCCGGAAACACCATATATTTT; CDR3aa: CAIRRSGNTIYF
abundance: few; v_gene: TRBV12-3/TRBV12-4; d_gene: TRBD1; j_gene: TRBJ1-5; CDR3nt: TGTGCCAGCAAAAGCTCCGAGGGGGACAGGGATAGCAATCAGCCCCAGCATTTT; CDR3aa: CASKSSEGDRDSNQPQHF
abundance: few; v_gene: TRBV10-3; d_gene: .; j_gene: TRBJ1-5; CDR3nt: TGTGCCATCAGTGAGTCGGGGGGCGCGGGTAATCAGCCCCAGCATTTT; CDR3aa: CAISESGGAGNQPQHF
abundance: .; v_gene: TRBV27; d_gene: .; j_gene: TRBJ2-1; CDR3nt: TGTGCCAGCAGTGATGGCTTGCAGGGAGGTGAGCAGTTCTTC; CDR3aa: CASSDGLQGGEQFF
abundance: few; v_gene: TRBV7-9; d_gene: TRBD1; j_gene: TRBJ2-2; CDR3nt: TGTGCCAGTATCAGGACAGGGTACACCGGGGAGCTGTTTTTT; CDR3aa: CASIRTGYTGELFF